This record looks at one T cell receptor beta chain sequence and its context. This sample stems from a study of OX40 agonist ivuxolimab in advanced cancers. Some clones are missing from TCRdb's copy, which holds only in-frame ones; the method was immunoSEQ multiplex PCR. Of 55,000 to 75,000 clones detected, around 84% appear once; the ten largest clones hold more than 2%. The V segment lost 5 bases and the J segment 4 bases; nucleotides outside the gene matches: 11. The CDR3 is 15 residues long. CDR1 and CDR2 (germline): KGHSH, LQKENI. The V gene is TRBV18, the J gene TRBJ2-7; TRBD1 matches at 7 bases. The source material was CD4+ or CD8+ T cells sorted from blood, sampled in a trial of the OX40 agonist ivuxolimab. This clonotype was sampled from an adult with an advanced solid tumor such as melanoma, head and neck, liver or kidney cancer. CDR3 bases: TGTGCCAGCTCATTACCGGGACAGAGTCTTTACGAGCAGTACTTC. Translation gives CASSLPGQSLYEQYF.